This TCR beta chain was captured by sequencing in a study of blood T cell repertoires in COVID-19. The assay was immunoSEQ multiplex PCR, and TCRdb's table has in-frame clones only and misses some. The sample consists of tens of thousands of clones, over 80% of them appearing once. CDR1 and CDR2 from the germline V gene are SGDLS and YYNGEE. This CDR3 has 15 residues. Trimming took off 3 bases at V and 0 bases at J, with 12 bases between the two ends. The chain joins TRBV9 to TRBJ1-1; D is perhaps TRBD1 (5 bases). The sample consisted of peripheral blood. This receptor was taken from a human donor with active COVID-19. The donor label of this sample is uncertain. DNA for the CDR3: TGTGCCAGCAGCGGGTCGACAGACATGAACACTGAAGCTTTCTTT. Its protein is CASSGSTDMNTEAFF. The complete variable domain, with remaining parts taken from reference TRBV9 and TRBJ1-1, reads DSGVTQTPKHLITATGQRVTLRCSPRSGDLSVYWYQQSLDQGLQFLIQYYNGEERAKGNILERFSAQQFPDLHSELNLSSLELGDSALYFCASSGSTDMNTEAFFGQGTRLTVV.